This T cell receptor beta chain derives from a study of monozygotic twins with inflammatory bowel disease. TCRdb reprocessed the 5' RACE reads, keeping one entry per CDR3 protein, no DNA. There are more than 300,000 distinct CDR3 sequences in the sample, with 5.6% held by the top ten. The CDR3 has 15 residues. Germline CDR1 SGDLS, CDR2 YYNGEE. This clonotype was obtained from a human donor with ulcerative colitis or Crohn's disease, or a healthy co-twin of an affected twin (not recorded which). The V and J genes are TRBV9 and TRBJ2-7; TCRdb indicates TRBD1, and absent DNA this call remains unverified. Sequencing was carried out using blood. The CDR3 sequence is CASSEHRQGWNEQYF.